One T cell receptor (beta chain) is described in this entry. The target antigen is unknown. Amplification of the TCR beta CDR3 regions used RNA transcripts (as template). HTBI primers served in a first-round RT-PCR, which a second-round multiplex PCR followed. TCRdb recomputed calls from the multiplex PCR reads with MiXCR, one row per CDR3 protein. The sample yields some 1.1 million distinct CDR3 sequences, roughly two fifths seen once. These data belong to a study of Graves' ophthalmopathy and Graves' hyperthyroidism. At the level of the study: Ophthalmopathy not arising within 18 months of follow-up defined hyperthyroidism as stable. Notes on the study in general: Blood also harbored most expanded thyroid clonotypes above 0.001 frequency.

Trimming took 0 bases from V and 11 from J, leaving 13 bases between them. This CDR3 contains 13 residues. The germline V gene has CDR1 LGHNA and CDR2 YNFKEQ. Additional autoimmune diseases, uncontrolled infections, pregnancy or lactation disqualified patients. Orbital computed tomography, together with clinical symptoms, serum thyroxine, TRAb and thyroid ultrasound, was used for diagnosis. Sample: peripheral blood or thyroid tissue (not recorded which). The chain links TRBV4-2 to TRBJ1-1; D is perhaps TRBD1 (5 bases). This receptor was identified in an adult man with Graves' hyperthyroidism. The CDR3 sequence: CASSQENFREAFF. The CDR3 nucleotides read TGTGCCAGCAGCCAAGAAAATTTCAGGGAGGCTTTCTTT.